Listed below are T cell receptor beta chains from one sample, sequenced in a study of CD8 T cells in Susac syndrome. TCRdb ran MiXCR on the immunoSEQ multiplex PCR reads and lists one entry per CDR3 protein. This sample has 150,000 to 200,000 distinct CDR3 sequences; around 93% occur once, and the top ten carry just over 0.13%. The sample was CD4+ T cells from PBMCs. Source of these receptors: a human donor in good health. The CDR3 runs from the conserved cysteine through the conserved F or W. D genes are given only for firm matches. Size is stated for part of the rows, as once, few or many counts, or as a class when the clone is expanded.

TRBV15	-	-	TRBJ1-4	TGTGCCACCAGCAGAGATCCCACCACAGGAGAAAAACTGTTTTTT	CATSRDPTTGEKLFF
TRBV5-1	-	-	TRBJ2-1	TGCGCCAGCAGCTTGGCTCTAGTCGCTGAGCAGTTCTTC	CASSLALVAEQFF
TRBV5-1	-	-	TRBJ2-5	TGCGCCAGCAGCTTACCCGGATTGGAGACCCAGTACTTC	CASSLPGLETQYF
TRBV7-9	-	-	TRBJ2-1	TGTGCCAGCAGCACCTCTCCCTACAATGAGCAGTTCTTC	CASSTSPYNEQFF
TRBV20-1	-	TRBD1	TRBJ2-4	TGCAGTGCTCGGGGGCTTTCGGACAGGGAAAACATTCAGTACTTC	CSARGLSDRENIQYF
TRBV30	once	TRBD2	TRBJ2-3	TGTGCCTGGAGTGAAGGAGCGGGGGAAGATACGCAGTATTTT	CAWSEGAGEDTQYF
TRBV11-1	-	-	TRBJ1-1	TGTGCCAGCAGCTTATCGGGCAGGGGCGACACTGAAGCTTTCTTT	CASSLSGRGDTEAFF
TRBV7-8	-	TRBD1	TRBJ2-2	TGTGCCAGCAGCTTCCGACTCCAGGGGGCTGGGACCGGGGAGCTGTTTTTT	CASSFRLQGAGTGELFF
TRBV29-1	-	-	TRBJ1-1	-	CSVGFGTGGVSFF
TRBV4-1	-	-	TRBJ1-2	TGCGCCAGCAGCCAAGGGGTGGACACCTATGGCTACACCTTC	CASSQGVDTYGYTF
TRBV5-5	-	-	TRBJ2-3	TGTGCCAGCAGCTTGGTGAGAAGCACAGATACGCAGTATTTT	CASSLVRSTDTQYF
TRBV6-5	-	TRBD1	TRBJ1-1	TGTGCCAGCAGTTACAACAACAGGGGATTTCTGTTCACTGAAGCTTTCTTT	CASSYNNRGFLFTEAFF
TRBV4-1	-	TRBD1	TRBJ1-2	TGCGCCAGCAGCCAAGATCCCGGGACAGGATATGGCTACACCTTC	CASSQDPGTGYGYTF
TRBV19	-	-	TRBJ1-2	TGTGCCAGTAGTATTAGCGGGGCCTATGGCTACACCTTC	CASSISGAYGYTF
TRBV2	once	-	TRBJ1-5	TGTGCCAGCACGGGACGTGGCAATCAGCCCCAGCATTTT	CASTGRGNQPQHF
TRBV4-1	-	-	TRBJ2-7	TGCGCCAGCAGCCTGAACTCGGACACCTTAGGGGAGCAGTACTTC	CASSLNSDTLGEQYF
TRBV30	-	TRBD2	TRBJ2-1	TGTGCCTGGACTAGCGGGGGTAAGCAGTTCTTC	CAWTSGGKQFF
TRBV30	-	-	TRBJ2-3	TGTGCCTGGAGTGCGGGCACAGATACGCAGTATTTT	CAWSAGTDTQYF
TRBV9	-	TRBD1	TRBJ2-7	TGTGCCAGCAGCACCAGCCTTGACAGGGACGAGCAGTACTTC	CASSTSLDRDEQYF
TRBV12-5	-	-	TRBJ2-1	TGTGCTAGTGGTCCCACGTCAGGGGAGTACAATGAGCAGTTCTTC	CASGPTSGEYNEQFF
TRBV6-5	-	-	TRBJ2-5	TGTGCCAGCAGTTACTCGACCCTAGCTTCCGAGACCCAGTACTTC	CASSYSTLASETQYF
TRBV24-1	-	-	TRBJ2-3	TGTGCCACCAGTGATCCCAATAGGGGCACAGATACGCAGTATTTT	CATSDPNRGTDTQYF
TRBV29-1	-	-	TRBJ2-7	TGCAGCGTCGTTACGGACACCTACGAGCAGTACTTC	CSVVTDTYEQYF
TRBV7-9	-	-	TRBJ2-1	TGTGCCAGCAGCTTAGGCAGCTCAGGGGAGTTCTTC	CASSLGSSGEFF
TRBV4-2	-	-	TRBJ2-7	TGTGCCAGCAGCCAGTACGGGACGCGATCCTACGAGCAGTACTTC	CASSQYGTRSYEQYF
TRBV18	few	-	TRBJ2-5	TGTGCCAGCTCACCTTTACAGGGATCCCAAGAGACCCAGTACTTC	CASSPLQGSQETQYF
TRBV5-1	-	TRBD1	TRBJ2-2	TGCGCCAGCAGCTCGACAGGGGACGCCGGGGAGCTGTTTTTT	CASSSTGDAGELFF
TRBV3-1	-	-	TRBJ1-6	TGTGCCAGCAGCCAATATGGGGGATGGAATTCACCCCTCCACTTT	CASSQYGGWNSPLHF
TRBV20-1	-	-	TRBJ2-2	TGCAGTGCTAGAGTGGCGGACACCCCGAACACCGGGGAGCTGTTTTTT	CSARVADTPNTGELFF
TRBV29-1	once	TRBD1	TRBJ2-1	TGCAGCGTTGACAGGGGGCACTACAATGAGCAGTTCTTC	CSVDRGHYNEQFF
TRBV10-3	-	-	TRBJ1-1	TGTGCCATCAGTGACCCCTATTTGAACACTGAAGCTTTCTTT	CAISDPYLNTEAFF
TRBV6-2/TRBV6-3	-	-	TRBJ2-1	TGTGCCAGCAGTTACGCAGGGGAATCGGATGAGCAGTTCTTC	CASSYAGESDEQFF
TRBV10-3	-	-	TRBJ2-2	TGTGCCATCAGAAATGGGGTAGGGGAGCTGTTTTTT	CAIRNGVGELFF
TRBV12-3/TRBV12-4	-	-	TRBJ1-5	TGTGCCAGCAGTTTAAGACAGGTTGGGAGCAATCAGCCCCAGCATTTT	CASSLRQVGSNQPQHF
TRBV15	-	-	TRBJ1-5	TGTGCCACCAGCAGAGATGGTCTGAGCAATCAGCCCCAGCATTTT	CATSRDGLSNQPQHF
TRBV20-1	-	-	TRBJ2-5	TGCAGTGCCACTACCGGCGGGGAGACCCAGTACTTC	CSATTGGETQYF
TRBV2	-	-	TRBJ2-1	TGTGCCAGCAGTGAAACGGAGTGGGTTAGTTACAATGAGCAGTTCTTC	CASSETEWVSYNEQFF
TRBV12-3/TRBV12-4	-	-	TRBJ1-5	TGTGCCAGCAGTCAAGGCTACCAGCCCCAGCATTTT	CASSQGYQPQHF
TRBV20-1	-	-	TRBJ2-3	TGCAGTGCTAGAGATCAGGGCACAGATACGCAGTATTTT	CSARDQGTDTQYF
TRBV2	once	-	TRBJ1-2	TGTGCCAGCAGTGAAGCGTTTTTTGGCTACACCTTC	CASSEAFFGYTF
TRBV7-3	-	-	TRBJ1-5	TGTGCCAGCAGCCCATTGACGGATAAGCCCCAGCATTTT	CASSPLTDKPQHF
TRBV14	-	-	TRBJ2-7	TGTGCCAGCAGCCAAGGGTACAAGGGGTCCTACGAGCAGTACTTC	CASSQGYKGSYEQYF
TRBV20-1	-	-	TRBJ2-7	TGCAGTGCCCTATCTGGGGGGGGCCTGGGAGAGCAGTACTTC	CSALSGGGLGEQYF
TRBV6-1	-	-	TRBJ1-5	TGTGCCAGCAATCAACAGGTGAATAGCAATCAGCCCCAGCATTTT	CASNQQVNSNQPQHF
TRBV3-1	-	TRBD2	TRBJ2-7	TGTGCCAGCAGCCTCTTAGCGGGGAGCGAGCAGTACTTC	CASSLLAGSEQYF
TRBV20-1	-	-	TRBJ1-5	TGCAGTGCTAAGAGAAGAAGTGTCGCACATGGCAATCAGCCCCAGCATTTT	CSAKRRSVAHGNQPQHF
TRBV7-3	-	-	TRBJ1-1	TGTGCCAGCAGCTTCCACCGGGACCCGGCCGCTGAAGCTTTCTTT	CASSFHRDPAAEAFF